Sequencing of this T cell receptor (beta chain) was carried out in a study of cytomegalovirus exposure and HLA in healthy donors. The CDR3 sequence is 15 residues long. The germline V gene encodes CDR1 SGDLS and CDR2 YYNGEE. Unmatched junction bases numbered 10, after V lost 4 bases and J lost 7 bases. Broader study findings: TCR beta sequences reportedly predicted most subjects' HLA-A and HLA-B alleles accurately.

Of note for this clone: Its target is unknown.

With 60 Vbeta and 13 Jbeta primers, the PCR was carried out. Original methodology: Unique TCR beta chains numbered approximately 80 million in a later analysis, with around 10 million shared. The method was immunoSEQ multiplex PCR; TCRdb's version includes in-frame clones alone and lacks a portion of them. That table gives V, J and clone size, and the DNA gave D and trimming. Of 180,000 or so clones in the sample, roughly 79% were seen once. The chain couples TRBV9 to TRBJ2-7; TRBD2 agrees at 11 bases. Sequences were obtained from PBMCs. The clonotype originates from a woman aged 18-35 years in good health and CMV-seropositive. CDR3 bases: TGTGCCAGCAGCTCAGTAGCGGGGGGGCTGGAAGAGCAGTACTTC. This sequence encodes CASSSVAGGLEEQYF.